This T cell receptor (beta chain) derives from a study of shared clonotypes between healthy human individuals. The protocol was immunoSEQ multiplex PCR, while the TCRdb copy is restricted to in-frame clones and leaves out a portion. The sample has 300,000 to 400,000 clones, around 70% seen once. The CDR3 consists of 14 residues. The germline CDR1 and CDR2 sequences are LNHDA and SQIVND (reference sequence). Trimming removed 10 bases at V and 4 bases at J, with 17 bases between. The V and J genes are TRBV19 and TRBJ1-3, with D perhaps TRBD1 (5 bases). This sequence was found in a man younger than 45 in good health. The sample taken for sequencing was memory CD4+ T cells sorted from blood. Specified subset: CD45RA-negative fraction. In DNA, the CDR3 is TGTGCCACCGCAAAGGGGATTTCGGGAAACACCATATATTTT. It encodes CATAKGISGNTIYF.